One and the same sample provided the 16 T cell receptor beta chains below, sequenced in a study of blood T cell repertoires in COVID-19. Only in-frame clones appear in the TCRdb table, and some are missing; sequencing was by immunoSEQ multiplex PCR. The repertoire consists of fewer than 150,000 clones, with around 79% occurring once and the leading ten covering over 2%. Source material: peripheral blood. These receptors all stem from a man in his sixties or seventies with acute or convalescent COVID-19.

The V gene is TRBV27, the J gene TRBJ2-3, with D possibly being TRBD2 (6 bases). The V gene lost 5 bases and the J gene lost 0 bases, with 12 bases spanning the gap. Germline CDR1 reads MNHEY; CDR2 reads SMNVEV (reference sequence). The CDR3 length is 15 residues. The CDR3 sequence: CASSPRAGSTDTQYF. CDR3 DNA: TGTGCCAGCAGTCCTAGGGCGGGAAGCACAGATACGCAGTATTTT.

The CDR3 DNA reads TGCGCCAGCAGCTTGATCGCTAGCGGGGGGGCCCCGGGGAACATTCAGTACTTC. Protein sequence: CASSLIASGGAPGNIQYF. This chain joins TRBV5-1 and TRBJ2-4; TRBD2 agrees at 12 bases. This CDR3 is 18 amino acids long. Looked up from germline, CDR1 is SGHRS and CDR2 is YFSETQ. Trimming cost V 1 base and J 7 bases; bases outside gene matches: 12.

The chain employs TRBV29-1 and TRBJ1-1; no clear D gene. Between the trimmed V and J ends, which lost 5 bases and 8 bases, there was a span of 15 bases. Germline CDR1 and CDR2: SQVTM and ANQGSEA. The length of the CDR3 is 12 residues. The CDR3 region has the DNA TGCAGCGTTAAAAAGCGGCACGGGGAAGCTTTCTTT. Encoded protein: CSVKKRHGEAFF.

V and J are TRBV11-3 and TRBJ2-3; TRBD2 agrees at 11 bases. The CDR3 has 18 residues. The trim removed 5 bases at V and 1 base at J, leaving 11 bases unmatched. In germline, CDR1 is SGHNT, CDR2 YENEEA. The CDR3 region is CASSPGSSGGSRTDTQYF. As DNA, the CDR3 is TGTGCCAGCAGCCCTGGGTCTAGCGGGGGGTCCCGCACAGATACGCAGTATTTT.

J is TRBJ1-1 and V is TRBV9; D remains unclear. The CDR3 extends over 16 amino acids. V was clipped by 3 bases and J by 0 bases, with 15 bases between them. Germline loops: CDR1 SGDLS, CDR2 YYNGEE. CDR3 sequence reads: CASSATMGAVNTEAFF. CDR3 nucleotide sequence: TGTGCCAGCAGCGCGACTATGGGCGCGGTGAACACTGAAGCTTTCTTT.

V usage is TRBV11-2 and J usage is TRBJ2-7, with 11 bases matching TRBD2. CDR3 length equals 14 residues. The germline gives CDR1 SGHAT, CDR2 FQNNGV. The junction had 1 base not matched to a gene; V was cut back by 6 bases and J by 0 bases. The CDR3 DNA reads as TGTGCCAGCAGAACTAGCGGGAGCTCCTACGAGCAGTACTTC. Residues: CASRTSGSSYEQYF.

The genes are TRBV6-5 and TRBJ1-6; no clear D gene. The CDR3 is 15 residues long. Trimming took off 0 bases at V and 6 bases at J, with 9 bases between the two ends. The germline V gene encodes CDR1 MNHEY and CDR2 SVGAGI. This CDR3 is CASSYSSNTNSPLHF. CDR3 nucleotides: TGTGCCAGCAGTTACTCGTCGAACACTAATTCACCCCTCCACTTT.

This clone was detected only a few times. The J gene is TRBJ1-5, the V gene TRBV7-2, with 7 bases that match TRBD1. This CDR3 region has 14 residues. V trimming: 2 bases; J trimming: 6 bases; junction bases outside the gene matches: 4. The germline gives CDR1 SGHTA, CDR2 FQGNSA. Here the CDR3 reads CASSLRGLGQPQHF. DNA for the CDR3: TGTGCCAGCAGCTTAAGGGGGCTGGGTCAGCCCCAGCATTTT. The variable domain in full, completed from reference TRBV7-2 and TRBJ1-5, reads GAGVSQSPSNKVTEKGKDVELRCDPISGHTALYWYRQSLGQGLEFLIYFQGNSAPDKSGLPSDRFSAERTGGSVSTLTIQRTQQEDSAVYLCASSLRGLGQPQHFGDGTRLSIL.

This chain connects TRBV5-4 to TRBJ1-2, with 9 bases lining up with TRBD1. V gave up 5 bases and J gave up 8 bases; unmatched junction bases: 19. Germline V gene data show CDR1 as SGHNT and CDR2 as YYREEE (reference sequence). This CDR3 spans 17 amino acids. The CDR3 DNA is TGTGCCAGCAGGCCCGCCGGGACAGGGAACGGGGTTGGGGGCTACACCTTC. This translates into CASRPAGTGNGVGGYTF. Variable domain in full (rest from reference TRBV5-4 and TRBJ1-2): ETGVTQSPTHLIKTRGQQVTLRCSSQSGHNTVSWYQQALGQGPQFIFQYYREEENGRGNFPPRFSGLQFPNYSSELNVNALELDDSALYLCASRPAGTGNGVGGYTFGSGTRLTVV.

V is TRBV2 and J is TRBJ2-5; 9 nucleotides align to TRBD1. J gave up 2 bases and V 7 bases, and 8 bases lay outside the gene matches. CDR3 length: 15 amino acids. The germline CDR1 and CDR2 sequences are SNHLY and FYNNEI. The CDR3 region is CASTFGGQGQETQYF. The CDR3 nucleotides are TGTGCCAGCACCTTTGGGGGACAGGGACAAGAGACCCAGTACTTC. Full variable domain (remainder filled in from reference TRBV2 and TRBJ2-5): EPEVTQTPSHQVTQMGQEVILRCVPISNHLYFYWYRQILGQKVEFLVSFYNNEISEKSEIFDDQFSVERPDGSNFTLKIRSTKLEDSAMYFCASTFGGQGQETQYFGPGTRLLVL.

The J gene is TRBJ1-5, the V gene TRBV7-9, with a possible D match to TRBD1 (5 bases). CDR1 is SEHNR and CDR2 is FQNEAQ in the germline V gene (reference sequence). V was pared by 1 base and J by 6 bases, with 10 bases between. This CDR3 has 14 amino acids. The CDR3 nucleotides read TGTGCCAGCAGCTTAGAGGGGATCGGTCAGCCCCAGCATTTT. This sequence encodes CASSLEGIGQPQHF.

The chain links TRBV7-2 to TRBJ2-5, with no clear D. With 7 bases removed from V and 0 bases from J, the gap between germline ends came to 9 bases. The CDR3 sequence is 13 residues long. The V gene's germline CDR1 is SGHTA and CDR2 FQGNSA. The CDR3: CASKQRNQETQYF. The CDR3 coding sequence is TGTGCCAGCAAACAGAGAAACCAAGAGACCCAGTACTTC.

The chain recombines TRBV14 with TRBJ1-2; a possible D gene is TRBD1 (5 bases). CDR1 is SGHDN, CDR2 FVKESK, per germline. Trimming shortened V by 4 bases and J by 7 bases, and 19 bases separated the two germline ends. The CDR3 runs 15 residues. CDR3 in amino acids: CASSRKTVKGFGYTF. The CDR3 DNA reads as TGTGCCAGCAGCCGCAAGACAGTCAAGGGTTTTGGCTACACCTTC. The full variable domain, with the rest looked up from reference TRBV14 and TRBJ1-2, is EAGVTQFPSHSVIEKGQTVTLRCDPISGHDNLYWYRRVMGKEIKFLLHFVKESKQDESGMPNNRFLAERTGGTYSTLKVQPAELEDSGVYFCASSRKTVKGFGYTFGSGTRLTVV.

This clone was counted between two and nine times. The chain uses TRBV3-1 (or the pseudogene TRBV3-2) and TRBJ1-1; D perhaps matches TRBD1 (6 bases). Germline values: CDR1 LGHDT, CDR2 YNNKEL (reference sequence). V was pared by 6 bases and J by 11 bases, with 22 bases between. This CDR3 region has 14 residues. The CDR3 region is CASSSAAGVGSAFF. The CDR3 DNA sequence: TGTGCCAGCAGTTCAGCTGCAGGGGTTGGGTCGGCTTTCTTT.

This chain links TRBV14 with TRBJ2-5; weak D call: TRBD2 (5 bases). Trimming left V 8 bases short and J 4 bases short, with 14 bases between. The length of the CDR3 is 13 residues. Germline-derived CDR1 and CDR2 are SGHDN and FVKESK. The CDR3 DNA sequence: TGTGCCAGCTCTTCCTGGGCGGGAGAGACCCAGTACTTC. Translating it yields CASSSWAGETQYF.

This clone showed up just a few times. This CDR3 fails to terminate in the conserved phenylalanine or tryptophan, so it likely reflects a read error. No DNA is shown, since the ends of the CDR3 on it are uncertain; the CDR3 is the one TCRdb lists. V is TRBV21-1 and J is TRBJ1-2; TRBD1, the D gene given by the table, was not confirmed from the DNA. TRBV21-1 is designated a pseudogene. The CDR3 spans 11 residues, counting both ends. CDR3 in amino acids: CASSTTGWGAC.